This T cell receptor (beta chain) was recorded in a study of cytomegalovirus exposure and HLA in healthy donors. Germline CDR1 reads MNHEY; CDR2 reads SVGAGI. The ends were cut back, 0 bases at V and 2 bases at J, with 8 bases in the middle. The CDR3 is made up of 14 amino acids. PCR amplification relied on 60 Vbeta primers (plus 13 Jbeta primers). TCRdb's copy holds only in-frame clones and misses some; the assay was immunoSEQ multiplex PCR. The sample holds some 120,000 clones, 80% seen once. The rearrangement joins TRBV6-5 to TRBJ2-7, with D perhaps TRBD1 (6 bases). The clonotype comes from a man aged 30 to 45 in good health and CMV-seronegative. The sample was PBMCs. The CDR3 DNA reads TGTGCCAGCAGTTACTCAGCAGGGGCCTACGAGCAGTACTTC. The encoded protein is CASSYSAGAYEQYF.